This paragraph reports one TCR beta chain. This clone was counted between two and nine times. Its antigen target is currently unknown. No base qualities exist here, and no much larger clone lies one base off it. The cohort consisted of 650 to 850 healthy bone marrow donors. At the time of sampling, every cohort member was nominally healthy, though immune exposures that went unrecorded were likely present. The donor tested CMV seronegative and was one of the 352 seronegative cohort members. Every donor gave a peripheral blood sample, and the peripheral blood mononuclear cells from that sample were used for TCR beta sequencing. The Qiagen DNeasy Blood Extraction Kit was used to extract genomic DNA from the blood cell samples. The library was produced with the immunoSEQ multiplex PCR assay. For the multiplex PCR, a mixture combining 60 forward primers for TCR Vbeta segments and 13 reverse primers for TCR Jbeta segments was used. The CDR3 region of rearranged TCR beta genes was amplified from genomic DNA by a multiplex PCR assay. The amplified TCR beta libraries were sequenced on the Illumina HiSeq System as 87-base-pair reads. In the original analysis: A later analysis tallied tens of millions of unique TCR beta chains across the 660 or so repertoires, and about 10 million of those chains were shared by two or more donors. Raw reads were error-corrected and collapsed into unique sequences by a nearest-neighbor algorithm in which closely related sequences were merged to remove PCR and sequencing errors. Alignment of CDR3 sequences to IMGT reference sequences was used to assign V, D and J gene segments. For a sequence to be retained, a match of at least six nucleotides to both a V gene segment and a J gene segment was required. Rearrangements were classified as productive when the CDR3 lacked stop codons and remained in frame with V and J, and all other rearrangements were classified as non-productive. Following IMGT convention, CDR3 was defined as the stretch from the second conserved V-encoded cysteine up to the conserved J-encoded phenylalanine. The earlier analysis of about 530 of the donors excluded any sequence lacking an unambiguous match to a single V gene segment. An earlier analysis of 500 to 700 of the donors classified V segments as functional when productive rearrangements were above 56.7% and as segregating when the standard deviation between donors was above 5%. To diagnose cytomegalovirus status from the catalog of TCR beta chain sequences, a statistical classification framework was built. In a later analysis, TCR nucleotide sequences were compared against IMGT/GENE-DB human TR gene sequences so that V and J genes could be assigned. A later analysis assigned CDR3 sequences and most-parsimonious VDJ recombination scenarios with the TCRdist pipeline. In a later analysis, each TCR beta chain was defined by its CDR3 amino acid sequence together with its V-gene family, and reads without a unique V-gene family were excluded. To address suspected cross-contamination and a sequencing artifact, a later analysis removed 592 highly shared, low-generation-probability nucleotide sequences. For each public chain, a later analysis derived a clonal expansion index from normalized ranks of inferred template counts within each repertoire. Generation probabilities in a later analysis came from a VDJ recombination model fitted to out-of-frame rearrangements, and those results were checked against IGoR. Hypergeometric tests were used in a later analysis to score TCR-TCR, TCR-HLA and TCR-CMV co-occurrence, with a repertoire-size bias correction applied to the TCR pairs. A later analysis estimated false discovery rates by permuting HLA or CMV assignments 20 times. In a later analysis, co-occurring TCRs were grouped with DBSCAN, and TCRdist sequence similarity was added when clustering was performed within HLA-allele-positive subsets. Co-occurrence clustering excluded repertoires with fewer than 30,000 or more than 120,000 public chains, plus five with anomalous nucleotide sharing. TCRdb took over this immuneACCESS table, retaining in-frame rearrangements with V and J assigned. Such tables are incomplete; in checked studies, under half of the missing clones stem from an unresolved V gene, and the remainder is unexplained. The V and J calls and the clone size are those of that table, but D and trimming were determined from the DNA. This sample holds about 130,000 clones; roughly four fifths were observed only once. Clones ranked in the top ten supply around 1.8% of the sample.

V loses 0 bases, J loses 5 bases, and the germline ends lie 6 bases apart. The CDR3 numbers 13 residues from cysteine through phenylalanine. The CDR3 DNA has 39 bases and is translated from base 1. The CDR1 and CDR2 encoded by the germline V gene are SGDLS and YYNGEE. This specimen comes from a study of cytomegalovirus exposure and HLA in healthy donors (dated by TCRdb to about 2017). With regard to the full study: An earlier analysis of roughly 610 of the donors reported 276 Gb of sequence data and around 110 million unique TCR beta sequences obtained from about 170 million T cells. HLA typing included class I and class II loci at four-digit resolution. Typing coverage differed by locus: A, B, C, DRB1 and DQB1 were typed in about 629-640 donors, DQA1 in roughly 510, DPA1 in approximately 610, and DPB1 in 400 to 480. Approximately 310 gigabases of sequencing data and 78 million or so unique TCR sequences were included in an early release covering about 700 HLA-typed donors. Among the roughly 400 genotyped donors, 75% to 90% belonged to the genetic ancestry cluster associated with self-reported Caucasian donors. Alongside the repertoire data, information on donor age, sex, ethnicity and CMV serostatus was compiled. Besides the first cohort of around 670 subjects, a separate validation cohort made up of roughly 120 different subjects was used. The study used immunosequencing to profile the T cell repertoires of about 670 subjects and linked those repertoires to cytomegalovirus serostatus. The study aimed to test whether signatures of past pathogen exposure could be identified by cataloging public T cell receptors. A later genetic analysis took genome-wide SNP genotypes for about three fifths of the roughly 700 donors and used that subset as a discovery cohort. On average, roughly 250,000 unique TCR beta nucleotide sequences were sequenced per donor among roughly 430 genotyped donors of the cohort, with roughly 18% of those sequences being non-productive. A later analysis re-examined previously published TCR beta repertoires from more than 550 donors and added high-resolution HLA genotyping to investigate patterns of TCR occurrence. High-throughput TCR immunosequencing, statistical association of individual TCRs with disease status, and machine learning were combined to predict cytomegalovirus infection status. The later analysis used no new phenotypic data to find candidate immune exposures, relying instead on TCR beta sequences and their occurrence across donors. All discovery cohort repertoires had been generated using a single sequencing platform. Several DR-DQ haplotypes were handled as single units for association and clustering because linkage in the cohort was strong. To decide whether each TCR beta V gene segment behaved as functional or pseudogenic, an earlier analysis of 587 of the donors relied on high-throughput TCR beta sequencing. What the research found in general, with its limitations: A total of roughly 160 TCR beta chains were listed by the study as associated with cytomegalovirus. A later genetic analysis reported fewer N-insertions in productive TCRs among donors in an Asian-associated ancestry cluster than the 666-donor mean. V-gene and J-gene trimming of TCR beta chains was associated with a missense DCLRE1C variant in a later genetic analysis, and the association was replicated in an independent cohort. A further reported finding was that TCR beta sequences accurately predicted the HLA-A and HLA-B alleles for most subjects in the first cohort. The authors suggested that the approach could potentially be generalized to other disease states and immunological phenotypes. Presence/absence analyses assumed roughly uniform sequencing depth across donors, an assumption that may not hold. An earlier analysis of approximately 590 of the donors showed that most TCR beta V segments appeared in productive rearrangements either about 87% or about 30% of the time, which broadly matched IMGT annotations. A later analysis found that TCR association rates varied across HLA loci, with DRB1 alleles showing the most associated TCRs and HLA-C alleles the fewest. A few of the identified cytomegalovirus-associated TCR beta chains were confirmed in vitro to be specific for cytomegalovirus antigens. The cohort was sequenced for TCR beta chains only, and without alpha or paired-chain data the features that could be detected were limited. According to a later analysis, parvovirus B19, influenza, CMV and Epstein-Barr virus appeared linked to several top co-occurrence clusters. Some IMGT-functional V segments, including TRBV6-2 and TRBV6-3, could not be distinguished by the 87-base-pair reads and were therefore excluded. Most TCR sequences were seen in very few donors, while some public TCRs were found in many individuals. For the cohort, immune exposure information was limited to CMV serostatus. A cluster of highly shared sequence variants was judged likely to represent a technical artifact of the sequencing pipeline. Because counts were too low, 15 to 20 rarely observed V segments, including chromosome 9 orphons, were excluded from the earlier analysis of 587 of the donors. Compared with equally common non-associated chains, HLA-associated TCR beta chains in a later analysis were more clonally expanded and had lower generation probabilities. In a later analysis, 16,951 TCR beta sequences were associated with specific HLA alleles at a false discovery rate of 0.05. Linkage disequilibrium might explain the correlated functional status among segregating V segments, but an unknown experimental factor could not be excluded. Because HLA typing was unavailable for some donors at each locus, only the typed subset was used in association tests. In both the original and validation cohorts, the classifier was reported to diagnose cytomegalovirus status with high specificity and sensitivity. When HLA alleles, especially DR and DQ, strongly co-occurred, attributing TCR associations to individual alleles was difficult. In a later analysis, most CMV-associated TCR beta chains were found to appear HLA-restricted, with HLA associations seemingly driven largely by CMV exposure.

Source material: PBMCs. The TCR originated in a woman in her forties or fifties in good health and CMV-seronegative. This receptor chain uses TRBV9 and TRBJ2-1, with no D gene named confidently. The DNA reads TGTGCCAGCAGCGTAGTGCAGGACAATGAGCAGTTCTTC. Its product reads: CASSVVQDNEQFF.